The 20 T cell receptor beta chains in this list originate from one sample, sequenced in a study of graft-versus-host responses after intestinal transplantation. These TCRs are of unknown antigen specificity. Only in-frame clones appear in the TCRdb table, and some are missing; sequencing was by immunoSEQ multiplex PCR. The sample carries 60,000 to 80,000 clones, less than 95% recorded once. Sequenced material: unstimulated CD8+ T cells sorted from spleen or lymph node cells, taken before intestinal transplant. These receptors originate from a human donor who received an intestinal transplant.

The chain carries TRBV4-1 and TRBJ1-2; no firm D call. Trimming removed 1 base at V and 7 bases at J, with 10 bases between. This CDR3 spans 13 amino acids. Germline-derived CDR1 and CDR2 are MGHRA and YSYEKL. DNA of the CDR3: TGCGCCAGCAGCCAAGTTGGGCCAACTGGCTACACCTTC. It yields the protein CASSQVGPTGYTF.

The rearrangement links TRBV11-2 to TRBJ2-7; the match to TRBD1 covers 7 bases. The CDR3 is 15 amino acids. After removal of 3 bases from V and 3 bases from J, the junction contained 8 bases not matched to a gene. Germline-derived CDR1 and CDR2 are SGHAT and FQNNGV. The CDR3 is CASSFRTGLRYEQYF. DNA for the CDR3: TGTGCCAGCAGCTTCCGGACAGGCCTGCGCTACGAGCAGTACTTC. Full variable domain (rest looked up from reference TRBV11-2 and TRBJ2-7): EAGVAQSPRYKIIEKRQSVAFWCNPISGHATLYWYQQILGQGPKLLIQFQNNGVVDDSQLPKDRFSAERLKGVDSTLKIQPAKLEDSAVYLCASSFRTGLRYEQYFGPGTRLTVT.

The chain has TRBV14 and TRBJ1-6; D is ambiguous. Germline CDR1 and CDR2: SGHDN and FVKESK. Trimming took off 3 bases at V and 4 bases at J, with 7 bases between the two ends. The CDR3 contains 14 residues. The CDR3 spells CASSQWAYNSPLHF. For the CDR3, the DNA is TGTGCCAGCAGCCAGTGGGCTTATAATTCACCCCTCCACTTT.

The V call is TRBV4-1, the J call TRBJ2-1; D is unclear. The V end lost 0 bases, the J end lost 4 bases, and 7 bases lay between the germline ends. CDR3 length equals 14 residues. CDR1 is MGHRA and CDR2 is YSYEKL in the germline V gene. CDR3 amino acids: CASSQDTDYNEQFF. DNA of the CDR3: TGCGCCAGCAGCCAAGATACTGATTACAATGAGCAGTTCTTC.

The rearrangement links TRBV5-4 to TRBJ2-7; 8 bases are a match to TRBD1. CDR1 SGHNT and CDR2 YYREEE come from the germline V gene (reference sequence). Trimming cost V 4 bases and J 3 bases; bases outside gene matches: 9. The CDR3 has 15 amino acids. The DNA of the CDR3 is TGTGCCAGCAGCGCCCGGGACAGGCCCTACTACGAGCAGTACTTC. It yields the protein CASSARDRPYYEQYF. Filled out from reference TRBV5-4 and TRBJ2-7, the complete variable domain reads ETGVTQSPTHLIKTRGQQVTLRCSSQSGHNTVSWYQQALGQGPQFIFQYYREEENGRGNFPPRFSGLQFPNYSSELNVNALELDDSALYLCASSARDRPYYEQYFGPGTRLTVT.

The rearrangement links TRBV5-6 to TRBJ1-5; TRBD1 might be the D (6 bases). The V and J ends lost 2 bases and 6 bases respectively, with 12 bases between them. The CDR3 is made up of 14 amino acids. Germline V gives CDR1 SGHDT, CDR2 YYEEEE. The CDR3 coding sequence is TGTGCCAGCAGCTTTGGGTTGGGGGCTCAGCCCCAGCATTTT. It translates to CASSFGLGAQPQHF.

This clone came up once. This sequence joins TRBV13 and TRBJ2-3; D is uncertain. There are 14 residues in the CDR3. V lost 5 bases and J 0 bases, leaving 9 bases between the germline ends. CDR1 and CDR2 from the germline V gene are PRHDT and FYEKMQ (reference sequence). CDR3 amino acids: CASSRGTSTDTQYF. For the CDR3, the DNA is TGTGCCAGCAGCCGAGGCACTAGCACAGATACGCAGTATTTT.

The rearrangement joins TRBV4-1 to TRBJ1-5; weak D call: TRBD1 (6 bases). The length of the CDR3 is 15 residues. CDR1 is MGHRA, CDR2 YSYEKL, per germline. Trimming stripped 1 base from V and 5 bases from J, with 12 bases between. For the CDR3, the DNA is TGCGCCAGCAGCCAAGTCGGGCCAGGGGATCAGCCCCAGCATTTT. Encoded protein: CASSQVGPGDQPQHF.

The chain has TRBV5-1 and TRBJ1-2; TRBD1 agrees at 8 bases. With 0 bases clipped from V and 0 bases from J, the junction kept 4 bases outside the gene matches. This CDR3 is 16 amino acids long. Germline-derived CDR1 and CDR2 are SGHRS and YFSETQ. The CDR3 spells CASSLVQGASNYGYTF. For the CDR3, the DNA is TGCGCCAGCAGCTTGGTGCAGGGGGCATCTAACTATGGCTACACCTTC. Filled out from reference TRBV5-1 and TRBJ1-2, the complete variable domain reads KAGVTQTPRYLIKTRGQQVTLSCSPISGHRSVSWYQQTPGQGLQFLFEYFSETQRNKGNFPGRFSGRQFSNSRSEMNVSTLELGDSALYLCASSLVQGASNYGYTFGSGTRLTVV.

This chain links TRBV5-4 with TRBJ2-5, with 11 bases identical to TRBD2. The junction had 7 bases not matched to a gene; V was cut back by 4 bases and J by 2 bases. Germline loops: CDR1 SGHNT, CDR2 YYREEE (reference sequence). This CDR3 has 16 residues. CDR3 nucleotides: TGTGCCAGCAGCGTGCCTAGCGGGGGGACTCAAGAGACCCAGTACTTC. Translating it yields CASSVPSGGTQETQYF.

Here the CDR3 DNA reads TGTGCCAGCAGCTCAACTCCCTACGAGCAGTACTTC. Translating gives CASSSTPYEQYF. This chain links TRBV7-9 with TRBJ2-5; no reliable D call. The DNA end favors TRBJ2-7, so the J call may be wrong. The CDR3 has 12 residues. Germline V CDR1 and CDR2: SEHNR, FQNEAQ (reference sequence).

V gene TRBV28 combines with J gene TRBJ2-7; 7 bases fit TRBD1. This CDR3 spans 14 amino acids. Per germline, CDR1 MDHEN and CDR2 SYDVKM. Trimming removed 5 bases from V and 0 bases from J; junction bases left unmatched: 4. The CDR3 bases are TGTGCCAGCAGTCTCCGGGACAGCTCCTACGAGCAGTACTTC. The encoded protein is CASSLRDSSYEQYF.

This sequence joins TRBV4-1 and TRBJ1-1; tentative D call: TRBD1 (5 bases). V was clipped by 1 base and J by 10 bases, with 10 bases between them. Germline CDR1 reads MGHRA; CDR2 reads YSYEKL. The CDR3 loop spans 12 amino acids. The CDR3 protein is CASSQVGEGAFF. CDR3 nucleotides: TGCGCCAGCAGCCAAGTGGGGGAGGGAGCTTTCTTT.

The rearrangement joins TRBV5-6 to TRBJ2-2; TRBD2 matches 7 bases. With V trimmed by 1 base and J by 6 bases, 3 bases remained unmatched. Looked up from germline, CDR1 is SGHDT and CDR2 is YYEEEE. This CDR3 has 14 residues. The CDR3 DNA follows: TGTGCCAGCAGCTTGTTTCGGGGGGCCGGGGAGCTGTTTTTT. Translated: CASSLFRGAGELFF.

There are a few counts of this clone. The J gene is TRBJ2-7, the V gene TRBV2; a possible D gene is TRBD2 (5 bases). V was clipped by 10 bases and J by 5 bases, with 12 bases between them. Looked up from germline, CDR1 is SNHLY and CDR2 is FYNNEI. This CDR3 has 11 amino acids. CDR3 bases: TGTGCCACCCTCGGGGTGGACGAGCAGTACTTC. Translating gives CATLGVDEQYF.

The V and J genes are TRBV2 and TRBJ2-1; 7 bases map to TRBD2. The V gene's germline CDR1 is SNHLY and CDR2 FYNNEI. V was pared by 9 bases and J by 5 bases, with 4 bases of the junction left unmatched. The CDR3 totals 12 residues. The CDR3 DNA follows: TGTGCCAGGCTAGCGGTGGACAATGAGCAGTTCTTC. This encodes CARLAVDNEQFF. The complete variable domain, with remaining parts taken from reference TRBV2 and TRBJ2-1, reads EPEVTQTPSHQVTQMGQEVILRCVPISNHLYFYWYRQILGQKVEFLVSFYNNEISEKSEIFDDQFSVERPDGSNFTLKIRSTKLEDSAMYFCARLAVDNEQFFGPGTRLTVL.

This chain links TRBV6-1 with TRBJ2-1; D is perhaps TRBD1 (5 bases). The CDR3 covers 13 residues. Germline V CDR1 and CDR2: MNHNS, SASEGT. V was cut by 6 bases and J by 4 bases, with 10 bases left in between. CDR3 sequence reads: CASSWGRYNEQFF. The CDR3, as DNA: TGTGCCAGCAGCTGGGGCCGTTACAATGAGCAGTTCTTC.

The V gene is TRBV4-1, the J gene TRBJ2-7; 8 bases fit TRBD1. The CDR3 totals 13 residues. With V trimmed by 1 base and J by 4 bases, 0 bases remained unmatched. Germline CDR1 and CDR2: MGHRA and YSYEKL. As DNA, the CDR3 is TGCGCCAGCAGCCAAGGGACAGGGTACGAGCAGTACTTC. Translated, it gives CASSQGTGYEQYF.

The J gene is TRBJ1-1, the V gene TRBV29-1, with D possibly TRBD1 on 5 matching bases. The CDR3 contains 11 residues. V shed 6 bases and J shed 7 bases, with 12 bases lying between them. CDR1 and CDR2 (germline): SQVTM, ANQGSEA. CDR3 bases: TGCAGCGTACTCGGAGGGGTTGAAGCTTTCTTT. It yields the protein CSVLGGVEAFF.

The CDR3 loop is CASSYGGGPTEAFF. CDR3 sequence (DNA): TGTGCCAGCAGTTACGGGGGGGGTCCCACTGAAGCTTTCTTT. The chain couples TRBV6-5 to TRBJ1-1; D may be TRBD1 (5 bases). The CDR3 has 14 amino acids. The V end was cut by 2 bases, the J end by 4 bases, with 11 bases between. The V gene's germline CDR1 is MNHEY and CDR2 SVGAGI.